The 28 T cell receptor beta chains given below trace back to one sample, sequenced in a study of cytomegalovirus exposure and HLA in healthy donors. Only in-frame clones appear in the TCRdb table, and some are missing; sequencing was by immunoSEQ multiplex PCR. Here the sample spans 200,000 to 300,000 clones, about 92% being singletons. Sequenced sample: PBMCs. The origin of the receptors is a woman in her twenties or thirties in good health and CMV-seronegative.

The rearrangement joins TRBV7-2 to TRBJ2-1; 14 nucleotides align to TRBD2. Germline loops: CDR1 SGHTA, CDR2 FQGNSA. The ends lost 5 bases at V and 6 bases at J; junction bases unmatched: 3. The CDR3 loop spans 15 amino acids. The CDR3 loop is CASSGTSGRFNEQFF. CDR3 in DNA: TGTGCCAGCAGCGGGACTAGCGGGAGATTCAATGAGCAGTTCTTC.

This rearrangement joins TRBV5-1 to TRBJ1-4; D call uncertain. Germline V CDR1 and CDR2: SGHRS, YFSETQ. With 9 bases removed from V and 0 bases from J, the gap between germline ends came to 12 bases. This CDR3 has 14 residues. CDR3 nucleotide sequence: TGCGCCACCCGGATGACGGCAACTAATGAAAAACTGTTTTTT. Translated: CATRMTATNEKLFF.

V usage is TRBV28 and J usage is TRBJ2-3; maybe TRBD2 (6 bases). Trimming took 6 bases from V and 8 from J, leaving 12 bases between them. The CDR3 has 12 amino acids. Germline V gene data show CDR1 as MDHEN and CDR2 as SYDVKM. The CDR3 DNA follows: TGTGCCAGCAGCCCTATGGGGGGTACGCAGTATTTT. Its translation is CASSPMGGTQYF.

This rearrangement joins TRBV4-2 to TRBJ2-6; D is undetermined. With 0 bases removed from V and 2 bases from J, the gap between germline ends came to 14 bases. The CDR3 is 18 residues long. Germline V gene lookup returns CDR1 LGHNA and CDR2 YNFKEQ. CDR3 sequence reads: CASSQETGVLPGANVLTF. Written as DNA, the CDR3 is TGTGCCAGCAGCCAAGAAACTGGGGTCCTCCCTGGGGCCAACGTCCTGACTTTC.

The chain carries TRBV7-6 and TRBJ2-7; perhaps TRBD2 as D (5 bases). The germline V gene encodes CDR1 SGHVS and CDR2 FNYEAQ. CDR3 length: 16 amino acids. Trimming cost V 0 bases and J 1 base, with 13 bases left between them. The CDR3 nucleotides read TGTGCCAGCAGCTTAGCGAGAGGGCCCGTTTCCTACGAGCAGTACTTC. It codes for CASSLARGPVSYEQYF.

The rearrangement joins TRBV2 to TRBJ2-1; TRBD2 might be the D (6 bases). Per germline, CDR1 SNHLY and CDR2 FYNNEI. Trimming stripped 7 bases from V and 8 bases from J, with 18 bases between. The CDR3 loop spans 14 amino acids. The CDR3 DNA reads TGTGCCAGCACCCTAGCGACGACGGTCCATGAGCAGTTCTTC. As protein: CASTLATTVHEQFF.

The gene calls are TRBV19 and TRBJ2-6; D gene uncertain. CDR1 is LNHDA, CDR2 SQIVND, per germline (reference sequence). This CDR3 contains 16 residues. V lost 0 bases, J lost 1 base, and 7 bases lay in between. The CDR3 sequence: CASSIDHLSGANVLTF. The CDR3 nucleotides are TGTGCCAGTAGTATAGATCACCTTTCTGGGGCCAACGTCCTGACTTTC.

The rearrangement joins TRBV25-1 to TRBJ2-7; D not resolved. The CDR3 runs 13 residues. Germline values: CDR1 MGHDK, CDR2 SYGVNS. Trimming removed 7 bases from V and 3 bases from J, with 13 bases in between. CDR3 bases: TGTGCCAGCAAAGGCAGAGTAAACTACGAGCAGTACTTC. Translation: CASKGRVNYEQYF.

The chain uses TRBV12-5 and TRBJ2-3; maybe TRBD2 (5 bases). Germline V gene sequence: CDR1 LGHNT, CDR2 FRNRAP. This CDR3 region has 19 residues. Trimming removed 0 bases at V and 6 bases at J, with 25 bases between. CDR3 region: CASGLVRRGLVQIQDTQYF. The CDR3 DNA sequence: TGTGCTAGTGGTTTGGTCCGAAGAGGACTGGTACAGATTCAGGATACGCAGTATTTT.

In its sample, this clone was seen once. This chain connects TRBV6-5 to TRBJ2-7; the D gene could be TRBD1 or TRBD2 (7 bases each). The V gene lost 8 bases and the J gene lost 2 bases, with 16 bases spanning the gap. The CDR3 is 14 residues long. The germline CDR1 and CDR2 sequences are MNHEY and SVGAGI. The CDR3 is CASGAGQMAYEQYF. CDR3 nucleotides: TGTGCCAGCGGAGCGGGACAGATGGCCTACGAGCAGTACTTC.

The rearrangement joins TRBV5-4 to TRBJ2-7, with D possibly matching TRBD2 (6 bases). This CDR3 contains 13 residues. The germline V gene has CDR1 SGHNT and CDR2 YYREEE (reference sequence). V was shortened by 2 bases and J by 1 base, with 7 bases between the two germline ends. The CDR3 DNA follows: TGTGCCAGCAGCTTTCGGGGGTCCTACGAGCAGTACTTC. This sequence encodes CASSFRGSYEQYF.

This clone is deemed medium-sized. The chain recombines TRBV6-1 with TRBJ1-4; TRBD1 is a possible D gene (5 bases). This CDR3 is 15 amino acids long. CDR1 is MNHNS and CDR2 is SASEGT in the germline V gene. V lost 4 bases and J lost 1, with 10 bases in between. CDR3 sequence (DNA): TGTGCCAGCAGTGGATGGGACGGAACTAATGAAAAACTGTTTTTT. Protein sequence: CASSGWDGTNEKLFF.

This clone was detected only a few times. The rearrangement links TRBV4-2 to TRBJ1-5; D is unresolved. V lost 0 bases and J lost 7, with 7 bases in between. The CDR3 has 13 residues. CDR1 LGHNA and CDR2 YNFKEQ come from the germline V gene. The CDR3 protein is CASSQDQGQPQHF. The CDR3 DNA sequence: TGTGCCAGCAGCCAAGATCAAGGACAGCCCCAGCATTTT.

This rearrangement joins TRBV9 to TRBJ2-3; 7 bases are shared with TRBD1. The germline CDR1 and CDR2 sequences are SGDLS and YYNGEE. V lost 1 base to trimming and J lost 3 bases; unmatched junction nucleotides: 5. The CDR3 is made up of 15 amino acids. The CDR3 reads CASSVSGRGTDTQYF. DNA of the CDR3: TGTGCCAGCAGCGTATCAGGCAGGGGGACAGATACGCAGTATTTT.

The chain links TRBV4-3 to TRBJ2-1, with D unclear. This CDR3 contains 13 residues. The V and J ends lost 1 base and 7 bases respectively, with 8 bases between them. CDR1 is LGHNA and CDR2 is YSLEER in the germline V gene. The CDR3 sequence: CASSQGLSNEQFF. The CDR3 DNA reads TGCGCCAGCAGCCAAGGACTGAGTAATGAGCAGTTCTTC.

The chain combines TRBV29-1 with TRBJ2-2, with D possibly matching TRBD2 (6 bases). The CDR3 loop spans 12 amino acids. Germline lookup yields CDR1 SQVTM and CDR2 ANQGSEA. Trimming left V 3 bases short and J 6 bases short, with 8 bases between. The CDR3 coding sequence is TGCAGCGTTGACGGGGGTGCCGGGGAGCTGTTTTTT. This translates into CSVDGGAGELFF.

Only one count was recorded for this clone. The gene calls are TRBV10-2 and TRBJ2-5, with 7 bases lining up with TRBD2. There are 15 residues in the CDR3. With 2 bases clipped from V and 5 bases from J, the junction kept 8 bases outside the gene matches. CDR1 is WSHSY and CDR2 is SAAADI in the germline V gene. The CDR3 sequence is CASSETGSGAETQYF. The CDR3 DNA reads as TGCGCCAGCAGTGAGACCGGGAGCGGGGCGGAGACCCAGTACTTC.

The rearrangement links TRBV27 to TRBJ2-1; 13 bases match TRBD2. The CDR3 contains 15 residues. Germline assignment: CDR1 MNHEY and CDR2 SMNVEV (reference sequence). V shed 4 bases and J 7 bases; nucleotides not matched to a gene: 4. As DNA, the CDR3 is TGTGCCAGCAGTTCCTGGACTAGCGGGAGTAATGAGCAGTTCTTC. It encodes CASSSWTSGSNEQFF.

The V call is TRBV4-3, the J call TRBJ2-1; D possibly corresponds to TRBD1 (6 bases). Germline V lookup: CDR1 LGHNA, CDR2 YSLEER. V was clipped by 2 bases and J by 0 bases, with 8 bases between them. The length of the CDR3 is 15 residues. The CDR3 nucleotides read TGCGCCAGCAGCCAATCGGACAGCTCCTACAATGAGCAGTTCTTC. Its translation is CASSQSDSSYNEQFF.

This rearrangement joins TRBV28 to TRBJ1-4; a possible D gene is TRBD1 (6 bases). V was clipped by 1 base and J by 4 bases, with 10 bases between them. The germline gives CDR1 MDHEN, CDR2 SYDVKM. The CDR3 covers 15 residues. As DNA, the CDR3 is TGTGCCAGCAGTTTATCGGACAGTAGTAATGAAAAACTGTTTTTT. This codes for CASSLSDSSNEKLFF.

The gene calls are TRBV27 and TRBJ2-2; 9 bases fit TRBD1. The CDR3 length is 16 residues. Germline V gene sequence: CDR1 MNHEY, CDR2 SMNVEV (reference sequence). Unmatched junction bases numbered 6, after V lost 2 bases and J lost 5 bases. CDR3 bases: TGTGCCAGCAGTTTACTACAGGGGGCGGAGACCGGGGAGCTGTTTTTT. Encoded protein: CASSLLQGAETGELFF.

This clone came up once. In DNA, the CDR3 is TGTGCCAGCAGCGTAAGCTGGCGGGCCAGGTCCGGGGAGCTGTTTTTT. As protein: CASSVSWRARSGELFF. J is TRBJ2-2 and V is TRBV9, with D possibly TRBD2 on 5 matching bases. This CDR3 comprises 16 residues. V was pared by 1 base and J by 6 bases, with 16 bases between. Germline assignment: CDR1 SGDLS and CDR2 YYNGEE.

The V gene is TRBV2, the J gene TRBJ1-2; D unresolved. The V end was cut by 3 bases, the J end by 0 bases, with 11 bases between. The CDR3 contains 15 residues. The germline V gene has CDR1 SNHLY and CDR2 FYNNEI. CDR3 nucleotides: TGTGCCAGCAGTGATACCCGGGCACCTAACTATGGCTACACCTTC. This encodes CASSDTRAPNYGYTF.

The J gene is TRBJ1-1, the V gene TRBV9; no firm D call. This CDR3 region has 15 residues. Trimming took off 4 bases at V and 1 base at J, with 14 bases between the two ends. The germline CDR1 and CDR2 sequences are SGDLS and YYNGEE. CDR3 amino acids: CASSPRQDGNTEAFF. The CDR3 region has the DNA TGTGCCAGCAGCCCCCGGCAGGACGGGAACACTGAAGCTTTCTTT.

The chain is built from TRBV4-2 and TRBJ1-2; TRBD1 aligns across 8 bases. Germline V CDR1 and CDR2: LGHNA, YNFKEQ. The J segment lost 5 bases and the V segment lost 0 bases, leaving 8 bases of the junction unmatched. The CDR3 is 16 residues long. The DNA for the CDR3 is TGTGCCAGCAGCCAAGATCTGACAGGGGTGGATTATGGCTACACCTTC. Its translation is CASSQDLTGVDYGYTF.

The genes are TRBV7-2 and TRBJ2-7; 8 nucleotides match TRBD2. Germline CDR1 SGHTA, CDR2 FQGNSA. The CDR3 length is 17 residues. J was trimmed by 7 bases and V by 5 bases; bases with no gene match: 19. The CDR3 DNA sequence: TGTGCCAGCAGCCTACCCGGCAGCGGGAGAGCCCAGGGAGAGCAGTACTTC. It yields the protein CASSLPGSGRAQGEQYF.

CDR3 DNA: TGTGCCAGCACCCAACAACCCCAAGAGACCCAGTACTTC. Residues: CASTQQPQETQYF. This chain joins TRBV28 and TRBJ2-5; unclear D gene. CDR3 length equals 13 residues. Germline values: CDR1 MDHEN, CDR2 SYDVKM. V shed 7 bases and J shed 1 base, with 10 bases lying between them.

The V gene is TRBV6-1, the J gene TRBJ1-5; D gene ambiguous. The ends were cut back, 8 bases at V and 3 bases at J, with 14 bases in the middle. CDR3 length: 14 amino acids. Germline V lookup: CDR1 MNHNS, CDR2 SASEGT. The chain's CDR3 is CASWSPIPNQPQHF. Written as DNA, the CDR3 is TGTGCCAGCTGGAGTCCCATCCCCAATCAGCCCCAGCATTTT.